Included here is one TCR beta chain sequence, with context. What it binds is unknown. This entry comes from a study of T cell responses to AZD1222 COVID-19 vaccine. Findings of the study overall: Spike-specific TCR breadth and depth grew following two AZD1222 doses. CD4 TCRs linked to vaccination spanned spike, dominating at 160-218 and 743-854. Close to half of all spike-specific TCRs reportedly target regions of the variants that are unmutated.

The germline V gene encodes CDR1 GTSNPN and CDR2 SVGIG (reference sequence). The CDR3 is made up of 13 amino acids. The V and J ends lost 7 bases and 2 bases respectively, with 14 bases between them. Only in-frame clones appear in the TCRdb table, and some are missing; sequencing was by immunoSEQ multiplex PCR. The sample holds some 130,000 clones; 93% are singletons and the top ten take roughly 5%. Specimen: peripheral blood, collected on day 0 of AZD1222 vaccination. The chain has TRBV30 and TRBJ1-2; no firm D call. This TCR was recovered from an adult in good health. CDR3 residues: CASAGRRNYGYTF. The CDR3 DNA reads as TGTGCCTCCGCCGGTAGGAGAAACTATGGCTACACCTTC.